This TCR beta chain was identified during a study of blood T cell repertoires in COVID-19 (dated by TCRdb to 2019 to 2021). The study in broad terms: The collaborator samples originated in the United States, Italy and Spain and spanned the acute and convalescent phases of COVID-19. The prospective study material was composed of cDNA or gDNA derived from T cells, B-cell-depleted T cells, or PBMCs. Subjects who had been exposed to COVID-19, were actively infected with it, or had recovered from it provided the deeply sampled blood TCRbeta repertoires that made up the dataset. The repertoires were made available in a free public database intended to serve as a resource for research on the immune response to SARS-CoV-2. Samples were obtained from the ongoing ImmuneRACE study (first 160 participants) and from 1,000 to 1,500 subjects provided by 6 global collaborators. The sample metadata nearly always contained a de-identified subject ID, COVID-19 status, age in years and sex. Where available, HLA class I and class II types were obtained from metadata supplied by the sample provider rather than from assay-based typing. Findings and caveats that apply to the study as a whole: The amount of clinical and demographic metadata varied by source and participant and was provided uncurated.

CDR1 and CDR2, looked up from the germline V gene, are MNHNS and SASEGT. The trim is 3 bases for V and 7 bases for J, with a gap of 15 bases between the germline ends. Inclusive of the bounding cysteine and phenylalanine, the CDR3 is 15 residues long. Only the CDR3 DNA stays, 45 bases, in frame from base 1. Each collaborating institution followed its own protocols to collect whole blood in K2EDTA tubes. For TCRbeta analysis, collaborators shipped samples as frozen whole blood, isolated PBMCs, or DNA extracted from either of those sample types. The immunoSEQ Assay, a bias-controlled multiplex PCR, was used to amplify TCRbeta CDR3 regions from genomic DNA. Per the authors' processing: The number of nucleated cells in each sample was estimated from the amplification of reference gene primers within the assay. To quantify the absolute abundance of each unique TCRbeta CDR3 rearrangement, sequence reads were collapsed and filtered. For each sample, productive Simpson clonality was calculated as the square root of Simpson's diversity index over productive rearrangements. TCRdb retrieved this table from immuneACCESS and kept in-frame rearrangements only. Not all clones are present; in checked studies, unresolved V genes account for under half, and no reason is known for the remainder. V, J and clone size reflect that table, while D and trimming were determined from the DNA. This sample comprises about 50,000 clones, about nine tenths of them detected only once. The biggest ten clones account for approximately 6% of the sample.

With respect to this clone: It lacks a known antigen. The sample holds no much larger clone one base away, and base qualities are not on file.

The sample consisted of peripheral blood. The TCR originated in a man aged 40-55 years with acute or convalescent COVID-19. The chain is assembled from TRBV6-1 and TRBJ2-2; perhaps TRBD1 is the D gene, with 5 bases matching. The CDR3 has the sequence CASSEVTESGGELFF. Read as DNA, the sequence is TGTGCCAGCAGTGAGGTGACAGAGTCGGGCGGGGAGCTGTTTTTT.